The clone carrying this T cell receptor (beta chain) turned up a few times. Its antigen is still unknown. These data come from a study of CD8 T cells in ankylosing spondylitis. Construction of TCR beta libraries was performed using quantitative 5'-RACE with molecular barcodes. TCRdb analysed the 5' RACE reads with MiXCR anew, one entry per CDR3 protein. The table shows about 700,000 distinct CDR3 sequences, with roughly 19% occurring only once. The ends were cut back, 4 bases at V and 4 bases at J, with 17 bases in the middle. The CDR3 covers 15 residues. The V gene's germline CDR1 is SGDLS and CDR2 YYNGEE. General study results and limits: Reports say disease-linked clones showed up significantly more in matched ankylosing spondylitis synovial fluid. Clones that were linked to disease were CD8+ and were relatively rare in peripheral blood. In ankylosing spondylitis blood, a motif of seven to nine highly homologous TCR beta variants appeared characteristic.

V and J are TRBV9 and TRBJ1-1; D gene uncertain. The TCR sequence derives from a male donor with ankylosing spondylitis. Sequenced sample: blood, either unsorted or a sorted T cell fraction (not recorded which). CDR3 in amino acids: CASSPRRTWGTEAFF. The CDR3 DNA reads as TGTGCCAGCAGCCCCCGACGGACGTGGGGCACTGAAGCTTTCTTT.